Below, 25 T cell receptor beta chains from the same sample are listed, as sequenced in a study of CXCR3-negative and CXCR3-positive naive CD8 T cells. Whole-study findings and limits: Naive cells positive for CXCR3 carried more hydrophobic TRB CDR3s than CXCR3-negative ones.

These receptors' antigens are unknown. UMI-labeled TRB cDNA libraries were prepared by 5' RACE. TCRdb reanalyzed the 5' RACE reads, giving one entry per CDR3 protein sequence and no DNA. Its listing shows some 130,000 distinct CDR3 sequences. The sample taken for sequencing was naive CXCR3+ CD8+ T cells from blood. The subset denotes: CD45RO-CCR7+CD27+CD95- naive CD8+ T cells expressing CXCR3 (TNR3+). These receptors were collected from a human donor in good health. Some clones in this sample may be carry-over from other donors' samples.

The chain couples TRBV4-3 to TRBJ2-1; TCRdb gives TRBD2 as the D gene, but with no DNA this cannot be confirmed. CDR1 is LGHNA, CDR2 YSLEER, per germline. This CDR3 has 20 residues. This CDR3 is CASSQDIGLAGGFFRGGQFF.

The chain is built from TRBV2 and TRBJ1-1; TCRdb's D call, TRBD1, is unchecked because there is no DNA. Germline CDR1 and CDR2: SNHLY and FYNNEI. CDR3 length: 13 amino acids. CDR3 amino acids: CASSSQGDTEAFF.

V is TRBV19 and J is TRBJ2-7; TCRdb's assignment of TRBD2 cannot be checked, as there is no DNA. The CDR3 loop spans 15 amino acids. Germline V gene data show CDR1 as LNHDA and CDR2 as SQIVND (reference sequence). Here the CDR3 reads CASSPRDSNFYEQYF.

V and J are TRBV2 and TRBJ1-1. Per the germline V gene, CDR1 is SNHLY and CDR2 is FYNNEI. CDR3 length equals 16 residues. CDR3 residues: CASSEAPGFMNTEAFF. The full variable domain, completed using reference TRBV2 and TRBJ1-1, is EPEVTQTPSHQVTQMGQEVILRCVPISNHLYFYWYRQILGQKVEFLVSFYNNEISEKSEIFDDQFSVERPDGSNFTLKIRSTKLEDSAMYFCASSEAPGFMNTEAFFGQGTRLTVV.

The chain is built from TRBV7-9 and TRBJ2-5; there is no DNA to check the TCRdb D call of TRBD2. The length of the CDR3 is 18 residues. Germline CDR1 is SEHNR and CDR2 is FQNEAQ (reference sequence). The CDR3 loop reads CASGSSLRTSGGRETQYF.

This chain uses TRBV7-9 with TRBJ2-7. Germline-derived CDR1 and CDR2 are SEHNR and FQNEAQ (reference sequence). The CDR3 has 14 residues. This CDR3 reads CASSWTGATYEQYF.

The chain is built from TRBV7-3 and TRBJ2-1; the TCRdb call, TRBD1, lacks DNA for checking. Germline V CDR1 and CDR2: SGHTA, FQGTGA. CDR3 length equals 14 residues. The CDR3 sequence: CASSVSDSYNEQFF.

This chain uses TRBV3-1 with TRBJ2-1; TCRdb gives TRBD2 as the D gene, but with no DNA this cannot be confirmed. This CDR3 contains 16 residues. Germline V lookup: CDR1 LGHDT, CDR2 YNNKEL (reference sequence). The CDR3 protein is CASSRLTSGGYNEQFF.

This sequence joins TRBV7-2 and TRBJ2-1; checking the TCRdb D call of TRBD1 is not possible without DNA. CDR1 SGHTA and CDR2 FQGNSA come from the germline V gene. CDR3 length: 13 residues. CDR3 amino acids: CASSVPGPVEQFF.

This CDR3 is CASSFGTGSSYNEQFF. V usage is TRBV7-3 and J usage is TRBJ2-1; TCRdb outputs TRBD1, but without DNA this stays unchecked. CDR1 is SGHTA, CDR2 FQGTGA, per germline. The CDR3 consists of 16 residues.

This CDR3 is CASSYSSAGETQYF. The chain employs TRBV6-2 or TRBV6-3 and TRBJ2-5; TCRdb calls TRBD2, which cannot be checked without DNA. There are 14 residues in the CDR3. CDR1 and CDR2 (germline): MNHEY, SVGEGT.

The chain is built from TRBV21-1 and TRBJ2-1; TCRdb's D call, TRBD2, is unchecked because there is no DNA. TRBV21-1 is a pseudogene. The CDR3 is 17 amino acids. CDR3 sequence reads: CASSKPLGLLNYNEQFF.

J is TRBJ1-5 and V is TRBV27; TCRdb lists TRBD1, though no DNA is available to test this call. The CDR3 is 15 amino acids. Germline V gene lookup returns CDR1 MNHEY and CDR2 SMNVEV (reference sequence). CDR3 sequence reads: CASRQTGVWDQPQHF.

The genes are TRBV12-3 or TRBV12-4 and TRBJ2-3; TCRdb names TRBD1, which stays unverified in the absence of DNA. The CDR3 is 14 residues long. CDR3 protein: CASRSGTGIQAQYF.

The CDR3 reads CASSGGGMNTEAFF. V usage is TRBV27 and J usage is TRBJ1-1; there is no DNA to check the TCRdb D call of TRBD1. The CDR3 totals 14 residues. CDR1 is MNHEY, CDR2 SMNVEV, per germline (reference sequence).

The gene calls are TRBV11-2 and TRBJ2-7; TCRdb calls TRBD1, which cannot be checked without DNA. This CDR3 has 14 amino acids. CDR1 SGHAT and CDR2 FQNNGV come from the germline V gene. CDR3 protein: CASSFGTRKYEQYF.

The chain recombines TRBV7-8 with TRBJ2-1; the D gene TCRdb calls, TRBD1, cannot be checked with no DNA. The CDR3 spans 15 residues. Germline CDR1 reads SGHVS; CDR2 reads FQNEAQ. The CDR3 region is CASSPRGGAYNEQFF.

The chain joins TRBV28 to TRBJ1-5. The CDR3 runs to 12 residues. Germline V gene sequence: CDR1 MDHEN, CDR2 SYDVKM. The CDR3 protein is CASSSKNQPQHF.

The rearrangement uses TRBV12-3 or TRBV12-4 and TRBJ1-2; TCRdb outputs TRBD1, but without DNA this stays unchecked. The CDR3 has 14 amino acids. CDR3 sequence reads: CASSLTGGDYGYTF.

CDR3 residues: CASSPRDRNEQFF. This chain joins TRBV7-3 and TRBJ2-1; without DNA, the TCRdb call of TRBD1 cannot be checked. This CDR3 spans 13 amino acids. Germline V lookup: CDR1 SGHTA, CDR2 FQGTGA.

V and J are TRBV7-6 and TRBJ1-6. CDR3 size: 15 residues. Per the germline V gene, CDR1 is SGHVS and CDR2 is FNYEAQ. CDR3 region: CASSPRTQRDSPLHF. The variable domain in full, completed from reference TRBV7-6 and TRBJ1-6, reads GAGVSQSPRYKVTKRGQDVALRCDPISGHVSLYWYRQALGQGPEFLTYFNYEAQQDKSGLPNDRFSAERPEGSISTLTIQRTEQRDSAMYRCASSPRTQRDSPLHFGNGTRLTVT.

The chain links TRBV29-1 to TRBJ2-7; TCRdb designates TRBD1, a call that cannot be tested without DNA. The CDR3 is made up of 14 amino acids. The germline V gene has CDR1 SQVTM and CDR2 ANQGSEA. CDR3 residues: CSVIEGASSYEQYF.

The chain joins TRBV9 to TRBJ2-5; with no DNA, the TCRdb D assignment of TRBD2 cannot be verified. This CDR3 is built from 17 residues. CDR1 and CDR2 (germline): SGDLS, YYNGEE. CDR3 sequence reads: CASSGGLAGMIQETQYF. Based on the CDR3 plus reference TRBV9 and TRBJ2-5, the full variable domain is DSGVTQTPKHLITATGQRVTLRCSPRSGDLSVYWYQQSLDQGLQFLIQYYNGEERAKGNILERFSAQQFPDLHSELNLSSLELGDSALYFCASSGGLAGMIQETQYFGPGTRLLVL.

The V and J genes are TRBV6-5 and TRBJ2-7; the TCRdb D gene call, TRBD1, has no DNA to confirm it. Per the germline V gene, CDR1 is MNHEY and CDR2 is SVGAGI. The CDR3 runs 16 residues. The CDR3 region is CASSYTQGSFSYEQYF.

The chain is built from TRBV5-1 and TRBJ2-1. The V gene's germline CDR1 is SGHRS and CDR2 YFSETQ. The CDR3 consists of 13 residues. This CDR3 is CASSIGQGSRSFF. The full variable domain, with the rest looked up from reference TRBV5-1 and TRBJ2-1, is KAGVTQTPRYLIKTRGQQVTLSCSPISGHRSVSWYQQTPGQGLQFLFEYFSETQRNKGNFPGRFSGRQFSNSRSEMNVSTLELGDSALYLCASSIGQGSRSFFGPGTRLTVL.